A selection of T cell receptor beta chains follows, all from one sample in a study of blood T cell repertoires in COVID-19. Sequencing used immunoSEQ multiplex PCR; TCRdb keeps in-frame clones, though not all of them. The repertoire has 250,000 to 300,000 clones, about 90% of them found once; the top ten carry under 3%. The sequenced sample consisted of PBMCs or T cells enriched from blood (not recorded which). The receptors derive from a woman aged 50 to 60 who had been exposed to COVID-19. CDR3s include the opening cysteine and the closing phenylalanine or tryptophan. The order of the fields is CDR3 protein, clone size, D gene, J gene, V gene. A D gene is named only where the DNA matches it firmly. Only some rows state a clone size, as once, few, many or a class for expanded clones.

CASSPSNRGVGYTF few TRBD1 TRBJ1-2 TRBV18
CASSQYRTAAYEQYF once . TRBJ2-7 TRBV3-1/TRBV3-2
CASSFEGVGTEAFF . . TRBJ1-1 TRBV5-6
CASSRGASGNTIYF . . TRBJ1-3 TRBV2
CASRTDRANTGELFF once TRBD1 TRBJ2-2 TRBV19
CAGEGGYGYTF . . TRBJ1-2 TRBV6-5
CASSLSSGGPGNTIYF . TRBD1 TRBJ1-3 TRBV28
CASSILRRTAGGREKLFF . TRBD1 TRBJ1-4 TRBV19
CASSLFQGNTEAFF . . TRBJ1-1 TRBV5-1
CASSQVTSGGMTDTQYF . TRBD2 TRBJ2-3 TRBV4-2
CASGSQGEAETQYF . TRBD1 TRBJ2-5 TRBV6-5
CASSLPSGTSGWSSYEQYF . TRBD2 TRBJ2-7 TRBV6-6
CASSLARGQGTNEKLFF few . TRBJ1-4 TRBV11-2
CASSVTMGAGSPLHF . . TRBJ1-6 TRBV19
CASSYAVRLNSPLHF once . TRBJ1-6 TRBV6-5
CASTPRGVGTEAFF . . TRBJ1-1 TRBV2
CASSQAPPTITDTQYF . . TRBJ2-3 TRBV3-1/TRBV3-2
CASSLGAAAHLTEETQYF . . TRBJ2-5 TRBV7-2
CASSMTAGQGAQGYTF . TRBD1 TRBJ1-2 TRBV3-1/TRBV3-2
CASSLESRATETQYF . . TRBJ2-5 TRBV5-4
CASSTTGTSSYNEQFF . . TRBJ2-1 TRBV5-8
CASSLLKRGEFTDTQYF . TRBD2 TRBJ2-3 TRBV7-9
CASSVGAADTQYF . . TRBJ2-3 TRBV9
CASGLGPQRNEQFF . . TRBJ2-1 TRBV12-5
CASSSYRRYEQYF . . TRBJ2-7 TRBV2
CASSGGVYGNSPLHF once . TRBJ1-6 TRBV2
CAISEGTDRGAVRIYEQYF . TRBD1 TRBJ2-7 TRBV10-3
CASSQGGGEQYF . . TRBJ2-7 TRBV4-2
CASSPDRRYGYTF . . TRBJ1-2 TRBV6-5
CASSYPPGTKQYF . . TRBJ2-7 TRBV6-2/TRBV6-3
CASSSTGYQQYF . . TRBJ2-7 TRBV27
CASSYERSGTEAFF . . TRBJ1-1 TRBV6-5
CAISLSEANQPQHF . . TRBJ1-5 TRBV10-3
CASSGRGGGLNTEAFF . . TRBJ1-1 TRBV4-1
CASRDRGNDQPQHF . TRBD1 TRBJ1-5 TRBV28
CASSLGQGSYNEQFF . . TRBJ2-1 TRBV5-5
CASSQEQTGRYGYTF once . TRBJ1-2 TRBV4-1
CASSPQGTISYNEQFF . . TRBJ2-1 TRBV11-1
CASMPLTSGANVLTF . . TRBJ2-6 TRBV2
CASSLGWGTDTQYF once . TRBJ2-3 TRBV27
CASRYGTSGGAEPGETQYF . TRBD2 TRBJ2-5 TRBV6-8
CATSEPGQIPQYF . TRBD1 TRBJ2-3 TRBV24-1
CASSSGQGLETQYF . TRBD1 TRBJ2-5 TRBV5-1
CASSPGTGGNQPQHF . TRBD1 TRBJ1-5 TRBV18
CASRGLAGGLLHEQFF . TRBD2 TRBJ2-1 TRBV5-8
CASSVGAGPSSYNEQFF . . TRBJ2-1 TRBV9
CASSEVGDSPLHF . . TRBJ1-6 TRBV9
CASSYLVANTGELFF . . TRBJ2-2 TRBV6-5
CASEHTNRDGYTF . . TRBJ1-2 TRBV28
CASSAGHGNNQPQHF . . TRBJ1-5 TRBV19
CASSLGVSAGSNQPQHF . . TRBJ1-5 TRBV7-6
CSVYRGPPFLYTF . TRBD1 TRBJ1-2 TRBV29-1
CASSYAGGEQETQYF . TRBD2 TRBJ2-5 TRBV6-5
CASSLTTGARTDTQYF . TRBD1 TRBJ2-3 TRBV28
CATGDRTCGTNEKLFF . . TRBJ1-4 TRBV11-3
CASRIVSQANEQFF . . TRBJ2-1 TRBV2
CASSLAGQGQETQYF . TRBD1 TRBJ2-5 TRBV5-1